This T cell receptor beta chain was captured in a study of regulatory T cells in long-lasting Graves disease. With iRepertoire HTBI primers and Arm-PCR of CDR3 regions, TCR beta libraries were built. TCRdb reprocessed the multiplex PCR reads with MiXCR, giving one entry per CDR3 protein. The sample has a few hundred thousand distinct CDR3 sequences; around a quarter are singletons. This clonotype showed up many times. Trimming at V came to 6 bases and at J to 2 bases, leaving 5 bases not matched to a gene. Germline V CDR1 and CDR2: MDHEN, SYDVKM. This CDR3 has 14 residues. Time point defined: persistent/refractory GD, antithyroid drugs over 5 years with positive TRAb. PBMCs were the source of the RNA used for TCR sequencing.

The receptor comes from a female donor with Graves disease. The rearrangement links TRBV28 to TRBJ2-5; 8 bases agree with TRBD1. Sequencing used peripheral blood mononuclear cells (PBMCs), obtained when the disease was refractory, from a patient treated with antithyroid drugs. CDR3 in amino acids: CASSQTGGQETQYF. DNA for the CDR3: TGTGCCAGCAGCCAAACAGGGGGGCAAGAGACCCAGTACTTC. The full variable domain, completed using reference TRBV28 and TRBJ2-5, is DVKVTQSSRYLVKRTGEKVFLECVQDMDHENMFWYRQDPGLGLRLIYFSYDVKMKEKGDIPEGYSVSREKKERFSLILESASTNQTSMYLCASSQTGGQETQYFGPGTRLLVL.